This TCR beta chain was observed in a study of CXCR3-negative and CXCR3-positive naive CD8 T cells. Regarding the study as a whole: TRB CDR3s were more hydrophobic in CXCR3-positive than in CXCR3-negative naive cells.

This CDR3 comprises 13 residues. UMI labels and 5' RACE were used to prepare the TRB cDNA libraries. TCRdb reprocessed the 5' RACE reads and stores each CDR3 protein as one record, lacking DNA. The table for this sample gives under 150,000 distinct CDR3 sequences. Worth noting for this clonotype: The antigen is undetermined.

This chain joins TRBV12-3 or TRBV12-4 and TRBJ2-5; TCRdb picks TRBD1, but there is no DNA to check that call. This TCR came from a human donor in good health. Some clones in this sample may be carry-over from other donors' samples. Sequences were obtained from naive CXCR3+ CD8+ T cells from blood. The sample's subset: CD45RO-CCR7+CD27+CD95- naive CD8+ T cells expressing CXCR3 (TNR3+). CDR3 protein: CASSWASQETQYF.